The clone carrying this T cell receptor beta chain was found a few times. Its target is not known. The data originate from a study of response to subunit inactivated influenza vaccine. Whole-study results and caveats: With each seasonal influenza vaccination, the authors suggested, few new T cells are recruited.

Germline V gene data show CDR1 as LNHDA and CDR2 as SQIVND (reference sequence). V gave up 5 bases and J gave up 2 bases, with 10 bases separating them. This CDR3 is 13 amino acids long. TCRdb reanalysed the RT-PCR reads using MiXCR and keeps one entry per CDR3 protein. The table has 600,000 to 700,000 distinct CDR3 sequences, 13% to 15% seen once; the top ten hold less than 8.5%. The sequencing used PBMCs from blood, collected about 14 days before vaccination. The sequence was collected from a man between 45 and 60 years old who received an inactivated influenza vaccine. The J gene is TRBJ2-7, the V gene TRBV19; D uncertain. CDR3 in DNA: TGTGCCAGTAGTCCCCCTCTAGCCTACGAGCAGTACTTC. Its translation: CASSPPLAYEQYF.